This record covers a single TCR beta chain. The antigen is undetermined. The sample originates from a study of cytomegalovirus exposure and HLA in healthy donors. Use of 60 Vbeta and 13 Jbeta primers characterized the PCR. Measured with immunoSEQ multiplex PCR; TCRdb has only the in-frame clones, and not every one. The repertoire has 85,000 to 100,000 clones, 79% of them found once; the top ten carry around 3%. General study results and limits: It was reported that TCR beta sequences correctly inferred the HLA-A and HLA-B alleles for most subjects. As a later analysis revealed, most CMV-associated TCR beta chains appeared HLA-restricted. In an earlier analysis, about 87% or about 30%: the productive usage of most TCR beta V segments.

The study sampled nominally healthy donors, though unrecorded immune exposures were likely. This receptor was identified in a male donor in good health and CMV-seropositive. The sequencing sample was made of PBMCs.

CDR3 in amino acids: CASTNLVFDYEQYF. In DNA, the CDR3 is TGTGCCAGCACCAACTTGGTGTTTGACTACGAGCAGTACTTC. V is TRBV2 and J is TRBJ2-7; no reliable D call. There are 14 residues in the CDR3. Trimming pared 7 bases from V and 3 bases from J, leaving 16 bases between. CDR1 and CDR2 from the germline V gene are SNHLY and FYNNEI. The complete variable domain, with remaining parts taken from reference TRBV2 and TRBJ2-7, reads EPEVTQTPSHQVTQMGQEVILRCVPISNHLYFYWYRQILGQKVEFLVSFYNNEISEKSEIFDDQFSVERPDGSNFTLKIRSTKLEDSAMYFCASTNLVFDYEQYFGPGTRLTVT.